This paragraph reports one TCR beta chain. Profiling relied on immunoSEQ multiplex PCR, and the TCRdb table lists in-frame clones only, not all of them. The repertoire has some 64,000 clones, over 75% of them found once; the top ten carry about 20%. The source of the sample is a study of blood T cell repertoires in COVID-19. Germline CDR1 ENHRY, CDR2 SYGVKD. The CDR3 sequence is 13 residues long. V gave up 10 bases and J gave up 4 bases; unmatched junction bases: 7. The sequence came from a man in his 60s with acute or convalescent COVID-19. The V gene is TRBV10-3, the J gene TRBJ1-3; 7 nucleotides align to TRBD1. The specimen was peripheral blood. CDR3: CATLTGYGNTIYF. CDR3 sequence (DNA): TGTGCCACATTGACAGGGTACGGAAACACCATATATTTT.